This T cell receptor beta chain was captured by sequencing in a study of identifying expanded T cells in peripheral blood. Study observations and caveats: Across healthy donors, higher total template counts meant significantly greater two-week count variance.

No infections or other immune events were documented during collection. Profiled with immunoSEQ multiplex PCR; TCRdb holds only in-frame clones, not every one. Of about 100,000 clones listed, 80% to 90% are singletons. Of note for this clone: As yet, its antigen is unknown.

The V segment lost 1 base and the J segment 5 bases; nucleotides outside the gene matches: 4. This CDR3 comprises 14 residues. Germline CDR1 and CDR2: KGHSH and LQKENI. The genes are TRBV18 and TRBJ1-1, with 7 bases fitting TRBD1. The sequencing input was blood. The sequence came from a person between 18 and 75 years old in good health. The CDR3 bases are TGTGCCAGCTCACCACAACCGGGACAGACTGAAGCTTTCTTT. Translated, it gives CASSPQPGQTEAFF. Full variable domain (outside the CDR3, taken from reference TRBV18 and TRBJ1-1): NAGVMQNPRHLVRRRGQEARLRCSPMKGHSHVYWYRQLPEEGLKFMVYLQKENIIDESGMPKERFSAEFPKEGPSILRIQQVVRGDSAAYFCASSPQPGQTEAFFGQGTRLTVV.